This T cell receptor (beta chain) was sequenced in a study of blood T cells in healthy people across ages. Together with a sample-barcoded 5' primer, a J-beta primer mix was included in a second PCR lasting 7 to 11 cycles. TCRdb processed the 5' RACE reads anew with MiXCR; each CDR3 protein has one entry. In the table there are more than 1,000,000 distinct CDR3 sequences, around 27% of which are singletons. These records were also assigned to another study, of T cells of mothers and their children.

The source of this sequence is a girl aged 2-15 years in good health. Sequencing was performed on blood.

CDR3 DNA: TGCGCCAGCAGACTCAAGACTAGCGGGACCTCTGGGGCCAACGTCCTGACTTTC. Encoded protein: CASRLKTSGTSGANVLTF. The rearrangement joins TRBV5-1 to TRBJ2-6; 11 nucleotides match TRBD2. Unmatched junction bases numbered 7, after V lost 5 bases and J lost 0 bases. The CDR3 runs to 18 residues. Germline values: CDR1 SGHRS, CDR2 YFSETQ. Combining the CDR3 with reference TRBV5-1 and TRBJ2-6 gives the whole variable domain KAGVTQTPRYLIKTRGQQVTLSCSPISGHRSVSWYQQTPGQGLQFLFEYFSETQRNKGNFPGRFSGRQFSNSRSEMNVSTLELGDSALYLCASRLKTSGTSGANVLTFGAGSRLTVL.